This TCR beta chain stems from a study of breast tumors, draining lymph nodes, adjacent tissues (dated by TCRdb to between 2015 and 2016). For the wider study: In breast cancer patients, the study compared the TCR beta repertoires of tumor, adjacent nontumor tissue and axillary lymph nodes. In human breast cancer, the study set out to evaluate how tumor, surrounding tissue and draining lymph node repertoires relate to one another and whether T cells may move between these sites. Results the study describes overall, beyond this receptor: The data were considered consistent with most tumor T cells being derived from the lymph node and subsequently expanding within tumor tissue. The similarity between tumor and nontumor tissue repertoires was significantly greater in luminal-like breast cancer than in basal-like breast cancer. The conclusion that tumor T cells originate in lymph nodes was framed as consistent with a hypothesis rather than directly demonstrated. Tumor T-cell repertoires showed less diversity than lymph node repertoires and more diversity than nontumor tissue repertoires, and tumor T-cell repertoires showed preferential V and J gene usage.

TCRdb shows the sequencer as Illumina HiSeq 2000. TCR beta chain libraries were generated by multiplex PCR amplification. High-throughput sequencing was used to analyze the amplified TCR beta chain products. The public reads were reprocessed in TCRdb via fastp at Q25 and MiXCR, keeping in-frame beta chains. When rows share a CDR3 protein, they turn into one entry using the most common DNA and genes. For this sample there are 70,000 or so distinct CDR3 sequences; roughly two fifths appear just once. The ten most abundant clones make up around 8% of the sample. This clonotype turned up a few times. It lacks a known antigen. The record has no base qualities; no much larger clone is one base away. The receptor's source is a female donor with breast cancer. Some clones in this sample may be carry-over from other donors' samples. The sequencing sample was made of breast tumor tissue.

The bases read TGTGCCACTCGGGAGAACACTGAAGCTTTCTTT. Translated, this is CATRENTEAFF. Recombination linked TRBV19 to TRBJ1-1, with the D gene uncertain. CDR1 and CDR2 were assigned from the germline V gene (reference sequence) as LNHDA and SQIVND. The CDR3 measures 11 amino acids from cysteine to phenylalanine. The DNA shown is the 33-base CDR3, in frame from base 1. Deletion took 10 bases off V and 1 base off J, with a span of 7 bases between the germline ends.